These 31 T cell receptor beta chains originate from one sample sequenced in a study of blood T cell repertoires in COVID-19. Method: immunoSEQ multiplex PCR; TCRdb's copy keeps in-frame clones and lacks some. The sample consists of 150,000 or so clones, 77% of them appearing once. The sequencing input was peripheral blood. Source of these receptors: a woman in her fifties or sixties with active or convalescent COVID-19.

The chain links TRBV30 to TRBJ1-4, with 9 bases aligning to TRBD1. The CDR3 is made up of 14 amino acids. The germline gives CDR1 GTSNPN, CDR2 SVGIG (reference sequence). J was trimmed by 6 bases and V by 3 bases; bases with no gene match: 5. DNA for the CDR3: TGTGCCTGGAGGGACAGGGGCGCGTATGAAAAACTGTTTTTT. Its translation is CAWRDRGAYEKLFF.

In its sample, this clone was seen once. This chain joins TRBV27 and TRBJ1-1; 7 bases fit TRBD1. V dropped 3 bases and J dropped 4; count of bases not matched to a gene: 5. From germline, CDR1 is MNHEY and CDR2 SMNVEV (reference sequence). This CDR3 has 14 amino acids. The CDR3, as DNA: TGTGCCAGCAGTTTCTACGACAGGGTCACTGAAGCTTTCTTT. Translating it yields CASSFYDRVTEAFF.

CDR3 nucleotide sequence: TGTGCCAGCAGCTTAGATCACGGACAAGGATACGAGCAGTACTTC. This codes for CASSLDHGQGYEQYF. The rearrangement uses TRBV11-2 and TRBJ2-7; D is possibly TRBD1 (5 bases). V gave up 0 bases and J gave up 4 bases, with 13 bases separating them. The CDR3 consists of 15 residues. CDR1 is SGHAT and CDR2 is FQNNGV in the germline V gene. The variable domain in full, completed from reference TRBV11-2 and TRBJ2-7, reads EAGVAQSPRYKIIEKRQSVAFWCNPISGHATLYWYQQILGQGPKLLIQFQNNGVVDDSQLPKDRFSAERLKGVDSTLKIQPAKLEDSAVYLCASSLDHGQGYEQYFGPGTRLTVT.

V and J are TRBV6-1 and TRBJ1-1; 9 bases map to TRBD1. V dropped 3 bases and J dropped 11; count of bases not matched to a gene: 7. The CDR3 has 13 amino acids. The germline gives CDR1 MNHNS, CDR2 SASEGT. The CDR3 sequence is CASSERTGERAFF. The CDR3 DNA is TGTGCCAGCAGTGAGAGGACAGGGGAGAGGGCTTTCTTT.

The chain links TRBV5-1 to TRBJ2-7; weak D call: TRBD2 (5 bases). The CDR3 sequence is 14 residues long. Trimming took 0 bases from V and 6 from J, leaving 13 bases between them. Germline CDR1 and CDR2: SGHRS and YFSETQ. The CDR3 DNA is TGCGCCAGCAGCTTGGGGACTGGGCCCCCCGAGCAGTACTTC. Amino acid sequence: CASSLGTGPPEQYF.

This clone was detected only a few times. The chain employs TRBV7-2 and TRBJ2-1, with 13 bases fitting TRBD2. V gave up 5 bases and J gave up 9 bases; unmatched junction bases: 7. The CDR3 has 15 amino acids. Germline V CDR1 and CDR2: SGHTA, FQGNSA. CDR3 region: CASSPLAGGHSEQFF. CDR3 nucleotide sequence: TGTGCCAGCAGCCCACTAGCGGGGGGGCACAGTGAGCAGTTCTTC. The variable domain in full, with the rest retrieved from reference TRBV7-2 and TRBJ2-1, is GAGVSQSPSNKVTEKGKDVELRCDPISGHTALYWYRQSLGQGLEFLIYFQGNSAPDKSGLPSDRFSAERTGGSVSTLTIQRTQQEDSAVYLCASSPLAGGHSEQFFGPGTRLTVL.

V usage is TRBV29-1 and J usage is TRBJ1-1; D might be TRBD1 (5 bases). Germline CDR1 SQVTM, CDR2 ANQGSEA. V was shortened by 6 bases and J by 4 bases, with 21 bases between the two germline ends. The CDR3 runs 15 residues. The CDR3 loop is CSVADEWRGLTEAFF. The CDR3 DNA follows: TGCAGCGTCGCCGATGAGTGGAGGGGCCTCACTGAAGCTTTCTTT.

The V gene is TRBV19, the J gene TRBJ2-7; 12 bases line up with TRBD1. The junction had 6 bases not matched to a gene; V was cut back by 6 bases and J by 6 bases. CDR1 LNHDA and CDR2 SQIVND come from the germline V gene (reference sequence). CDR3 length equals 14 residues. CDR3 in amino acids: CASRPGQGATEQYF. DNA for the CDR3: TGTGCCAGTAGGCCGGGACAGGGGGCGACCGAGCAGTACTTC.

This chain connects TRBV30 to TRBJ1-3; D unresolved. Germline values: CDR1 GTSNPN, CDR2 SVGIG (reference sequence). There are 13 residues in the CDR3. Deletions cut 1 base from V and 11 bases from J, with 15 bases between. In nucleotides, the CDR3 is TGTGCCTGGAGTGGAGGATTCCCCTCCCCCATATATTTT. Protein: CAWSGGFPSPIYF.

The chain recombines TRBV6-5 with TRBJ1-2, with 8 bases matching TRBD1. The CDR3 length is 13 residues. Unmatched junction bases numbered 6, after V lost 6 bases and J lost 6 bases. Germline V gene sequence: CDR1 MNHEY, CDR2 SVGAGI. CDR3 region: CASRIQGVDGYTF. CDR3 nucleotide sequence: TGTGCCAGCAGGATACAGGGGGTGGATGGCTACACCTTC.

This rearrangement joins TRBV30 to TRBJ1-6, with D unresolved. CDR1 is GTSNPN, CDR2 SVGIG, per germline (reference sequence). V shed 4 bases and J shed 9 bases, with 10 bases lying between them. This CDR3 has 12 residues. CDR3 residues: CAWIREGSPLHF. The CDR3 nucleotides are TGTGCCTGGATCCGAGAGGGTTCACCCCTCCACTTT.

This clone was recorded once. The chain uses TRBV9 and TRBJ1-1, with 8 bases fitting TRBD1. After removal of 7 bases from V and 6 bases from J, the junction contained 5 bases not matched to a gene. The CDR3 runs to 12 residues. Germline values: CDR1 SGDLS, CDR2 YYNGEE. The CDR3 sequence is CASGRTGSEAFF. In nucleotides, the CDR3 is TGTGCCAGCGGACGGACAGGGTCTGAAGCTTTCTTT.

This sequence joins TRBV9 and TRBJ1-3; D call uncertain. CDR1 and CDR2 (germline): SGDLS, YYNGEE. Trimming pared 2 bases from V and 7 bases from J, leaving 10 bases between. CDR3 length: 13 amino acids. CDR3: CASSVRGRNTIYF. For the CDR3, the DNA is TGTGCCAGCAGCGTTCGGGGAAGGAACACCATATATTTT.

The chain couples TRBV7-9 to TRBJ2-1; 16 nucleotides line up with TRBD2. Germline V gene lookup returns CDR1 SEHNR and CDR2 FQNEAQ (reference sequence). The CDR3 totals 15 residues. The junction had 2 bases not matched to a gene; V was cut back by 5 bases and J by 7 bases. CDR3 region: CASSPGLAGGNEQFF. CDR3 nucleotide sequence: TGTGCCAGCAGCCCGGGACTAGCGGGGGGGAATGAGCAGTTCTTC.

This clone showed up just a few times. The chain carries TRBV20-1 and TRBJ2-7, with D possibly matching TRBD1 (5 bases). The germline V gene has CDR1 DFQATT and CDR2 SNEGSKA (reference sequence). There are 14 residues in the CDR3. Trimming removed 3 bases at V and 2 bases at J, with 14 bases between. The CDR3 DNA sequence: TGCAGTGCTAGTCGGACAAGAGGAGCCTACGAGCAGTACTTC. This translates into CSASRTRGAYEQYF.

The genes are TRBV19 and TRBJ2-3; D possibly corresponds to TRBD2 (6 bases). V lost 6 bases to trimming and J lost 2 bases, with 21 bases between them. There are 17 residues in the CDR3. The V gene's germline CDR1 is LNHDA and CDR2 SQIVND (reference sequence). CDR3 sequence (DNA): TGTGCCAGTAGCCCATATGGGGGATCGGGGGTCACAGATACGCAGTATTTT. It yields the protein CASSPYGGSGVTDTQYF. The full variable domain, rest sourced from reference TRBV19 and TRBJ2-3, is DGGITQSPKYLFRKEGQNVTLSCEQNLNHDAMYWYRQDPGQGLRLIYYSQIVNDFQKGDIAEGYSVSREKKESFPLTVTSAQKNPTAFYLCASSPYGGSGVTDTQYFGPGTRLTVL.

V gene TRBV9 combines with J gene TRBJ1-2; TRBD1 matches 8 bases. Trimming at V came to 3 bases and at J to 8 bases, leaving 9 bases not matched to a gene. The CDR3 length is 14 residues. Per germline, CDR1 SGDLS and CDR2 YYNGEE. This CDR3 is CASSATGVASGYTF. CDR3 nucleotides: TGTGCCAGCAGCGCGACAGGGGTGGCCTCCGGCTACACCTTC.

The genes are TRBV19 and TRBJ1-5; the D is unclear. The V end lost 6 bases, the J end lost 7 bases, and 16 bases lay between the germline ends. CDR1 and CDR2 (germline): LNHDA, SQIVND (reference sequence). The CDR3 contains 14 residues. The CDR3 protein is CASRPGGRRQPQHF. CDR3 DNA: TGTGCCAGTAGACCAGGAGGGCGACGGCAGCCCCAGCATTTT.

This clone was found a few times. The chain combines TRBV10-3 with TRBJ1-1, with D possibly being TRBD1 (5 bases). Germline values: CDR1 ENHRY, CDR2 SYGVKD. The CDR3 sequence is 15 residues long. With 3 bases removed from V and 6 bases from J, the gap between germline ends came to 17 bases. CDR3 sequence: CAISEVAGGASEAFF. CDR3 nucleotides: TGTGCCATCAGTGAAGTAGCCGGGGGTGCTTCTGAAGCTTTCTTT.

The V and J genes are TRBV3-1 (or the pseudogene TRBV3-2) and TRBJ1-1; D is unresolved. The CDR3 sequence is 14 residues long. Trimming stripped 1 base from V and 1 base from J, with 7 bases between. Germline-derived CDR1 and CDR2 are LGHDT and YNNKEL (reference sequence). The CDR3 coding sequence is TGTGCCAGCAGCCAAGGAGGCACGAACACTGAAGCTTTCTTT. Amino acid sequence: CASSQGGTNTEAFF.

CDR3: CASSFGAGRGSEQFF. CDR3 sequence (DNA): TGTGCCAGCAGTTTCGGAGCGGGAAGGGGGAGTGAGCAGTTCTTC. The chain links TRBV27 to TRBJ2-1; D perhaps matches TRBD2 (7 bases). The germline V and J ends were trimmed by 3 bases and 9 bases, with 18 bases remaining between them. CDR3 length: 15 amino acids. CDR1 MNHEY and CDR2 SMNVEV come from the germline V gene (reference sequence).

V gene TRBV29-1 combines with J gene TRBJ1-1, with TRBD1 matching 9 bases. V lost 1 base to trimming and J lost 5 bases; unmatched junction nucleotides: 2. CDR1 is SQVTM, CDR2 ANQGSEA, per germline. This CDR3 is 13 amino acids long. CDR3: CSVEVDRGTEAFF. The CDR3 DNA reads TGCAGCGTTGAAGTGGACAGGGGTACTGAAGCTTTCTTT.

CDR3 bases: TGTGCCAGCTCACCAGATATGATTCAACAACAAGAGACCCAGTACTTC. Its translation is CASSPDMIQQQETQYF. The chain uses TRBV18 and TRBJ2-5; D unresolved. This CDR3 is built from 16 residues. Germline-derived CDR1 and CDR2 are KGHSH and LQKENI. Deletions cut 2 bases from V and 2 bases from J, with 15 bases between.

The chain recombines TRBV5-1 with TRBJ1-4; D remains ambiguous. Germline V gene lookup returns CDR1 SGHRS and CDR2 YFSETQ. The CDR3 runs to 15 residues. Deletions cut 4 bases from V and 4 bases from J, with 14 bases between. DNA of the CDR3: TGCGCCAGCAGCCTGGACGGTTTCTTTAATGAAAAACTGTTTTTT. It is translated as CASSLDGFFNEKLFF.

This clone was seen just once. J is TRBJ2-7 and V is TRBV30; possible D gene TRBD1, 7 bases. CDR1 and CDR2 from the germline V gene are GTSNPN and SVGIG (reference sequence). The V end lost 0 bases, the J end lost 6 bases, and 24 bases lay between the germline ends. This CDR3 spans 17 amino acids. CDR3 in amino acids: CAWSVRRGVGGESEQYF. The CDR3 DNA is TGTGCCTGGAGTGTACGTAGGGGGGTAGGGGGCGAGTCCGAGCAGTACTTC.

This chain uses TRBV6-1 with TRBJ2-2; TRBD1 matches at 8 bases. The trim removed 2 bases at V and 4 bases at J, leaving 9 bases unmatched. CDR1 MNHNS and CDR2 SASEGT come from the germline V gene. The CDR3 covers 17 residues. CDR3: CASSEYRGQDITGELFF. CDR3 coding DNA: TGTGCCAGCAGTGAATATCGGGGACAGGACATCACCGGGGAGCTGTTTTTT.

The V gene is TRBV3-1 (or the pseudogene TRBV3-2), the J gene TRBJ1-2; 10 bases match TRBD1. V was clipped by 3 bases and J by 8 bases; unmatched bases: 15. Germline V CDR1 and CDR2: LGHDT, YNNKEL (reference sequence). CDR3 size: 17 residues. Here the CDR3 DNA reads TGTGCCAGCAGCCAGGAACTCCCCGGGACAGGGGCAGAAGGCTACACCTTC. Translated, it gives CASSQELPGTGAEGYTF.

This rearrangement joins TRBV2 to TRBJ1-4; 7 positions match TRBD1. Germline trimming cut 4 bases from V and 8 bases from J; bases unmatched to any gene: 10. This CDR3 has 15 amino acids. Germline V gene lookup returns CDR1 SNHLY and CDR2 FYNNEI. The CDR3 region has the DNA TGTGCCAGCAGTGGGAGACAGGGCGGAGTGGAAAAACTGTTTTTT. Translating gives CASSGRQGGVEKLFF.

V is TRBV18 and J is TRBJ1-3, with TRBD1 matching over 7 bases. V dropped 0 bases and J dropped 0; count of bases not matched to a gene: 2. The CDR3 extends over 16 amino acids. Germline CDR1 and CDR2: KGHSH and LQKENI. The CDR3 nucleotides are TGTGCCAGCTCACCACCGGGACAGAGCTCTGGAAACACCATATATTTT. Its protein product is CASSPPGQSSGNTIYF.

This clone was detected only a few times. The chain recombines TRBV10-3 with TRBJ1-2; no firm D call. The CDR3 covers 11 residues. Germline CDR1 is ENHRY and CDR2 is SYGVKD. Trimming left V 1 base short and J 6 bases short, with 3 bases between. The CDR3 nucleotides read TGTGCCATCAGTGAGTTAAATGGCTACACCTTC. Translating it yields CAISELNGYTF.

V gene TRBV3-1 (or the pseudogene TRBV3-2) combines with J gene TRBJ1-1, with D perhaps matching TRBD1 (5 bases). The CDR3 has 14 residues. Germline assignment: CDR1 LGHDT and CDR2 YNNKEL (reference sequence). V lost 3 bases to trimming and J lost 8 bases, with 16 bases between them. The CDR3 loop reads CASSQAQGWSEAFF. In DNA form, the CDR3 reads TGTGCCAGCAGCCAGGCCCAGGGATGGTCAGAAGCTTTCTTT.